This entry lists 18 T cell receptor beta chains sequenced from one sample in a study of blood T cell repertoires in COVID-19. The data were produced by immunoSEQ multiplex PCR, yet TCRdb's version contains in-frame clones alone and is incomplete. The table has a few hundred thousand clones, 70% to 90% seen once. The sequencing input was peripheral blood. These receptors originate from a woman younger than 45 with COVID-19, enrolled during active disease.

This sequence joins TRBV28 and TRBJ2-3; 9 nucleotides agree with TRBD1. Per germline, CDR1 MDHEN and CDR2 SYDVKM. The CDR3 spans 17 residues. The J segment lost 6 bases and the V segment lost 6 bases, leaving 16 bases of the junction unmatched. The CDR3 sequence: CASSLSGTGPMGDTQYF. In nucleotides, the CDR3 is TGTGCCAGCAGCCTTTCCGGGACAGGGCCGATGGGGGATACGCAGTATTTT.

This clone was counted once. This chain uses TRBV4-2 with TRBJ2-4; D possibly corresponds to TRBD2 (5 bases). Germline CDR1 reads LGHNA; CDR2 reads YNFKEQ. V was clipped by 0 bases and J by 0 bases, with 9 bases between them. This CDR3 is 16 amino acids long. The CDR3 nucleotides read TGTGCCAGCAGCCAAGAAGGAGGCATAGCCAAAAACATTCAGTACTTC. This sequence encodes CASSQEGGIAKNIQYF.

The chain combines TRBV2 with TRBJ1-1; the match to TRBD1 covers 10 bases. This CDR3 region has 15 residues. V lost 2 bases to trimming and J lost 6 bases; unmatched junction nucleotides: 6. The V gene's germline CDR1 is SNHLY and CDR2 FYNNEI. CDR3 sequence reads: CASSEIGTGVSEAFF. In DNA form, the CDR3 reads TGTGCCAGCAGTGAAATTGGGACAGGGGTATCTGAAGCTTTCTTT.

The chain joins TRBV6-2 or TRBV6-3 to TRBJ2-3; 9 nucleotides align to TRBD2. J gave up 4 bases and V 4 bases, and 6 bases lay outside the gene matches. The CDR3 is 15 residues long. CDR1 is MNHEY and CDR2 is SVGEGT in the germline V gene. The CDR3 protein is CASSSGLAPPDTQYF. CDR3 bases: TGTGCCAGCAGTTCGGGACTAGCCCCCCCAGATACGCAGTATTTT.

In this sample, this clone turned up once. J is TRBJ1-2 and V is TRBV27; 9 bases are shared with TRBD1. This CDR3 is built from 14 residues. V gave up 6 bases and J gave up 7 bases; unmatched junction bases: 9. CDR1 and CDR2 from the germline V gene are MNHEY and SMNVEV (reference sequence). CDR3: CASRPIDRGIGYTF. In DNA, the CDR3 is TGTGCCAGCAGGCCAATCGACAGGGGGATTGGCTACACCTTC.

There are a few counts of this clone. The chain couples TRBV2 to TRBJ1-5, with a weak D call TRBD1 (5 bases). V lost 4 bases to trimming and J lost 0 bases, with 19 bases between them. The germline V gene encodes CDR1 SNHLY and CDR2 FYNNEI. CDR3 size: 18 residues. The DNA of the CDR3 is TGTGCCAGCAGTGGTTGGGGGGGAACTCTCCTTAGCAATCAGCCCCAGCATTTT. This sequence encodes CASSGWGGTLLSNQPQHF.

V usage is TRBV5-5 and J usage is TRBJ1-6; possibly TRBD1 for D (5 bases). V shed 4 bases and J shed 6 bases, with 8 bases lying between them. The CDR3 runs 13 residues. The germline V gene has CDR1 SGHKS and CDR2 YYEKEE (reference sequence). The CDR3 region has the DNA TGTGCCAGCAGCCCGACAGCTAATTCACCCCTCCACTTT. This encodes CASSPTANSPLHF.

The rearrangement joins TRBV5-6 to TRBJ2-1, with 9 nucleotides matching TRBD2. This CDR3 region has 15 residues. Germline loops: CDR1 SGHDT, CDR2 YYEEEE. J gave up 4 bases and V 2 bases, and 4 bases lay outside the gene matches. The CDR3 loop reads CASSFPAGGYNEQFF. The CDR3 DNA reads as TGTGCCAGCAGCTTCCCAGCGGGAGGATACAATGAGCAGTTCTTC.

The chain links TRBV6-1 to TRBJ2-3; D gene unclear. Germline CDR1 and CDR2: MNHNS and SASEGT. The CDR3 extends over 13 amino acids. The ends were cut back, 3 bases at V and 4 bases at J, with 8 bases in the middle. The CDR3, as DNA: TGTGCCAGCAGTGAGAGCCCACCAGATACGCAGTATTTT. It is translated as CASSESPPDTQYF.

This clone was counted a few times. The chain uses TRBV10-1 and TRBJ1-2, with D unclear. This CDR3 comprises 12 residues. With 6 bases removed from V and 0 bases from J, the gap between germline ends came to 5 bases. The germline V gene has CDR1 WNHNN and CDR2 SYGVQD (reference sequence). The CDR3 region has the DNA TGCGCCAGCAGGAGCCCTAACTATGGCTACACCTTC. This codes for CASRSPNYGYTF.

The chain links TRBV9 to TRBJ1-2; D is unclear. CDR1 is SGDLS and CDR2 is YYNGEE in the germline V gene. The CDR3 is 13 amino acids. Trimming removed 3 bases at V and 7 bases at J, with 13 bases between. CDR3 nucleotides: TGTGCCAGCAGCGCCGAGCGGGGAGGTGGCTACACCTTC. Its protein is CASSAERGGGYTF.

This clone was observed a single time. This CDR3 is also generated by other DNA sequences in the sample. CDR3 DNA: TGCGCCAGCAGCTTGGCCTCGGGGGAGGAGACCCAGTACTTC. Its translation: CASSLASGEETQYF. The chain recombines TRBV5-1 with TRBJ2-5; D perhaps matches TRBD2 (6 bases). Between the trimmed V and J ends, which lost 0 bases and 5 bases, there was a span of 11 bases. This CDR3 spans 14 amino acids. The V gene's germline CDR1 is SGHRS and CDR2 YFSETQ.

The CDR3, as DNA: TGTGCCAGTAGTATAGCCTCCCAGGGTGCTGAAGCTTTCTTT. This gives the protein CASSIASQGAEAFF. The J gene is TRBJ1-1, the V gene TRBV19, with D possibly matching TRBD1 (5 bases). Germline lookup yields CDR1 LNHDA and CDR2 SQIVND (reference sequence). CDR3 length: 14 amino acids. Trimming shortened V by 1 base and J by 6 bases, and 12 bases separated the two germline ends.

The V and J genes are TRBV18 and TRBJ1-2; D unresolved. Trimming removed 3 bases from V and 0 bases from J, with 8 bases in between. Germline V lookup: CDR1 KGHSH, CDR2 LQKENI. This CDR3 is built from 14 residues. The CDR3: CASSPEGANYGYTF. CDR3 coding DNA: TGTGCCAGCTCACCCGAGGGAGCTAACTATGGCTACACCTTC.

The CDR3 is CASSKDREAEGNTIYF. DNA for the CDR3: TGTGCCAGCAGCAAAGACAGGGAGGCGGAGGGAAACACCATATATTTT. The V gene is TRBV28, the J gene TRBJ1-3; the match to TRBD1 covers 7 bases. Looked up from germline, CDR1 is MDHEN and CDR2 is SYDVKM. This CDR3 has 16 residues. The ends lost 6 bases at V and 4 bases at J; junction bases unmatched: 12.

The gene calls are TRBV10-3 and TRBJ2-1; D call uncertain. The V and J ends lost 0 bases and 5 bases respectively, with 17 bases between them. CDR1 and CDR2 (germline): ENHRY, SYGVKD. CDR3 length equals 17 residues. The CDR3 sequence: CAISESKYQRRDNEQFF. The CDR3 region has the DNA TGTGCCATCAGTGAGTCGAAATACCAGCGCCGAGACAATGAGCAGTTCTTC.

The chain employs TRBV24-1 and TRBJ1-1, with D perhaps TRBD1 (6 bases). CDR3 length equals 15 residues. CDR1 is KGHDR and CDR2 is SFDVKD in the germline V gene. V lost 9 bases to trimming and J lost 2 bases, with 18 bases between them. The CDR3 coding sequence is TGTGCCACCCAAGACGGTACAGGGCTCAACACTGAAGCTTTCTTT. Protein sequence: CATQDGTGLNTEAFF.

This chain joins TRBV11-2 and TRBJ1-4; D is possibly TRBD1 (5 bases). Trimming removed 3 bases at V and 5 bases at J, with 10 bases between. Germline CDR1 SGHAT, CDR2 FQNNGV. CDR3 length: 14 residues. The CDR3 bases are TGTGCCAGCAGCTTGGAGGGGAGGAATGAAAAACTGTTTTTT. Translated: CASSLEGRNEKLFF.